This T cell receptor beta chain was observed in a study of blood T cell repertoires in COVID-19. Study summary: Acute and convalescent COVID-19 samples came from the United States, Italy and Spain. PBMCs, B-cell-depleted T cells, or T cells were the source of the cDNA or gDNA that made up the material.

As originally analysed: Estimated nucleated cell counts came from reference gene primer amplification. Sequenced by immunoSEQ multiplex PCR; TCRdb stores in-frame clones only, minus some. V, J and clone size are taken as reported in that table, and D and trimming were inferred from the DNA itself. The sample includes about 80,000 clones, around 80% of them seen just once. The junction had 4 bases not matched to a gene; V was cut back by 5 bases and J by 12 bases. Germline loops: CDR1 MNHEY, CDR2 SVGEGT. The CDR3 has 12 residues. The rearrangement joins TRBV6-2 or TRBV6-3 to TRBJ1-6; 7 nucleotides agree with TRBD1. This TCR was recovered from an elderly man with acute or convalescent COVID-19. The sample comprised peripheral blood. In DNA form, the CDR3 reads TGTGCCAGCAGTCTGACAGGGTTACCCCTCCACTTT. This encodes CASSLTGLPLHF.